Shown below are 14 T cell receptor beta chains from a single sample sequenced in a study of T cell repertoires in cytomegalovirus infection. TCRdb processed the reads anew with MiXCR; each CDR3 protein has one entry. The data contain fewer than 350,000 distinct CDR3 sequences, around 9.5% of them singletons. Sequencing input: PBMCs. The receptors were gathered from a human donor in good health (CMV status not recorded). Some clones in this sample may be carry-over from other donors' samples.

The rearrangement joins TRBV20-1 to TRBJ2-2; D might be TRBD1 (6 bases). CDR1 DFQATT and CDR2 SNEGSKA come from the germline V gene (reference sequence). This CDR3 has 14 amino acids. V was clipped by 6 bases and J by 4 bases, with 15 bases between them. The CDR3 sequence: CSAKDSESTGELFF. CDR3 sequence (DNA): TGCAGTGCCAAGGACAGCGAGTCCACCGGGGAGCTGTTTTTT.

This clonotype was seen only a few times. CDR3 DNA sequence: TGCGCCAGCAGCCAAGATCATGACAGGGATTTCTACAATGAGCAGTTCTTC. It translates to CASSQDHDRDFYNEQFF. The chain combines TRBV4-1 with TRBJ2-1; 7 bases agree with TRBD1. CDR1 is MGHRA, CDR2 YSYEKL, per germline. There are 17 residues in the CDR3. The V gene end was trimmed by 0 bases and the J gene end by 3 bases; junction bases not matched to a gene: 8.

V usage is TRBV15 and J usage is TRBJ1-5; no reliable D call. The CDR3 runs to 12 residues. The ends were cut back, 1 base at V and 7 bases at J, with 5 bases in the middle. Germline CDR1 and CDR2: LNHNV and YYDKDF (reference sequence). The CDR3 bases are TGTGCCACCAGCAGAGGCCCCCAGCCCCAGCATTTT. Protein: CATSRGPQPQHF.

In its sample, this clonotype was seen a few times. The chain employs TRBV12-3 or TRBV12-4 and TRBJ1-1; D gene unclear. V was cut by 3 bases and J by 7 bases, with 9 bases left in between. The CDR3 is 12 amino acids. The CDR3 region has the DNA TGTGCCAGCAGTTTGTTTTCTTATGAAGCTTTCTTT. Translated, it gives CASSLFSYEAFF.

The gene calls are TRBV24-1 and TRBJ2-5, with 12 positions matching TRBD2. Unmatched junction bases numbered 5, after V lost 3 bases and J lost 1 base. This CDR3 region has 17 residues. Germline-derived CDR1 and CDR2 are KGHDR and SFDVKD. CDR3 sequence: CATSDRTSGTRQETQYF. The CDR3 DNA reads TGTGCCACCAGTGATCGGACTAGCGGGACGCGCCAAGAGACCCAGTACTTC.

This clonotype was observed a few times. The CDR3 DNA sequence: TGTGCCAGCAGCTTAGCGTTAAGGGGGGACTTCTATGGCTACACCTTC. Translated, it gives CASSLALRGDFYGYTF. The rearrangement links TRBV7-8 to TRBJ1-2, with a possible D match to TRBD1 (6 bases). The germline CDR1 and CDR2 sequences are SGHVS and FQNEAQ. V shed 0 bases and J shed 4 bases, with 15 bases lying between them. The CDR3 extends over 16 amino acids. The full variable domain, rest sourced from reference TRBV7-8 and TRBJ1-2, is GAGVSQSPRYKVAKRGQDVALRCDPISGHVSLFWYQQALGQGPEFLTYFQNEAQLDKSGLPSDRFFAERPEGSVSTLKIQRTQQEDSAVYLCASSLALRGDFYGYTFGSGTRLTVV.

At least ten counts were recorded for this clonotype. DNA of the CDR3: TGTGCCAGCAGCTATGGGGCCGGGGGTTATTCACCCCTCCACTTT. This codes for CASSYGAGGYSPLHF. The chain combines TRBV7-2 with TRBJ1-6, with D perhaps matching TRBD1 (5 bases). The CDR3 is 15 residues long. The V end lost 4 bases, the J end lost 8 bases, and 15 bases lay between the germline ends. Germline CDR1 reads SGHTA; CDR2 reads FQGNSA.

This clonotype occurred a few times. This rearrangement joins TRBV12-3 or TRBV12-4 to TRBJ1-5; no firm D call. V lost 1 base to trimming and J lost 4 bases, with 8 bases between them. The CDR3 sequence is 14 residues long. CDR3 sequence reads: CASSLVQWNQPQHF. CDR3 nucleotide sequence: TGTGCCAGCAGTTTAGTCCAGTGGAATCAGCCCCAGCATTTT.

The chain is built from TRBV29-1 and TRBJ2-4, with 10 bases fitting TRBD2. CDR1 and CDR2 from the germline V gene are SQVTM and ANQGSEA. The CDR3 covers 13 residues. V lost 2 bases, J lost 6 bases, and 1 base stayed unmatched. For the CDR3, the DNA is TGCAGCGTTGAAACTAGCGGGGTAAACATTCAGTACTTC. Translating gives CSVETSGVNIQYF.

In its sample, this clonotype was seen many times. The genes are TRBV7-2 and TRBJ1-1; D not certain. The CDR3 totals 14 residues. Trimming pared 2 bases from V and 2 bases from J, leaving 9 bases between. Germline CDR1 SGHTA, CDR2 FQGNSA. CDR3 sequence (DNA): TGTGCCAGCAGCTTAAGGGTCAAAAACACTGAAGCTTTCTTT. Its protein product is CASSLRVKNTEAFF.

This clonotype occurred a few times. J is TRBJ2-1 and V is TRBV4-2; 10 bases agree with TRBD2. The CDR3 contains 17 residues. Trimming removed 0 bases from V and 4 bases from J; junction bases left unmatched: 6. Per germline, CDR1 LGHNA and CDR2 YNFKEQ. The CDR3 sequence: CASSQEGLARGYNEQFF. CDR3 nucleotides: TGTGCCAGCAGCCAAGAGGGACTAGCGAGGGGGTACAATGAGCAGTTCTTC.

For the CDR3, the DNA is TGCAGCGTTGTGGGGGCCTTTGATGAGCAGTTCTTC. This sequence encodes CSVVGAFDEQFF. The chain combines TRBV29-1 with TRBJ2-1; D is possibly TRBD1 (6 bases). CDR1 SQVTM and CDR2 ANQGSEA come from the germline V gene. This CDR3 has 12 amino acids. The V gene lost 4 bases and the J gene lost 8 bases, with 12 bases spanning the gap.

The table lists this clonotype with a few counts. The rearrangement uses TRBV6-2 or TRBV6-3 and TRBJ2-5, with a weak D call TRBD1 (6 bases). Trimming stripped 6 bases from V and 4 bases from J, with 18 bases between. Germline CDR1 and CDR2: MNHEY and SVGEGT. This CDR3 is built from 15 residues. Written as DNA, the CDR3 is TGTGCCAGCAGGAGAGCGGCAGGGGTATTAGAGACCCAGTACTTC. Protein product: CASRRAAGVLETQYF.

This chain connects TRBV7-2 to TRBJ2-2; D perhaps matches TRBD2 (6 bases). CDR3 size: 16 residues. The V gene's germline CDR1 is SGHTA and CDR2 FQGNSA. The V and J ends lost 6 bases and 4 bases respectively, with 18 bases between them. The CDR3 nucleotides are TGTGCCAGCAGGGGGACTGGTAGCGGAGCCACCGGGGAGCTGTTTTTT. It is translated as CASRGTGSGATGELFF.